The 25 T cell receptor beta chains in this list originate from one sample, sequenced in a study of T cells in tumors after PD-1 blockade. Clones were sequenced by immunoSEQ multiplex PCR, and TCRdb holds only the in-frame ones, with some missing. The sample includes 60,000 to 70,000 clones, around two thirds of them seen just once. Sequencing used PBMCs, obtained after anti-PD-1 treatment. The origin of the receptors is a human donor with basal cell carcinoma.

V gene TRBV5-1 combines with J gene TRBJ2-7; TRBD2 is a possible D gene (7 bases). The CDR3 is 13 residues long. V lost 4 bases and J lost 5, with 13 bases in between. The germline CDR1 and CDR2 sequences are SGHRS and YFSETQ. The CDR3 nucleotides read TGCGCCAGCAGCAGCGGGACAAGGAACGAGCAGTACTTC. Translation: CASSSGTRNEQYF.

The chain employs TRBV5-1 and TRBJ2-1; 11 nucleotides match TRBD2. CDR3 length: 15 amino acids. Germline-derived CDR1 and CDR2 are SGHRS and YFSETQ. The V and J ends lost 4 bases and 10 bases, in that order; junction bases with no gene match: 10. This chain's CDR3 is CASSASPGTSGEQFF. CDR3 coding DNA: TGCGCCAGCAGCGCTAGTCCCGGGACTAGCGGAGAGCAGTTCTTC.

This chain uses TRBV4-2 with TRBJ2-4, with 10 bases identical to TRBD2. V trimming: 0 bases; J trimming: 6 bases; junction bases outside the gene matches: 8. Germline CDR1 LGHNA, CDR2 YNFKEQ. The CDR3 is made up of 17 amino acids. CDR3 sequence reads: CASSQEGAGGPGNIQYF. CDR3 DNA: TGTGCCAGCAGCCAAGAGGGAGCGGGGGGGCCGGGAAACATTCAGTACTTC.

A single count supports this clone. The chain is built from TRBV6-5 and TRBJ2-3; the D gene is possibly TRBD2 (5 bases). Per germline, CDR1 MNHEY and CDR2 SVGAGI. The V end lost 2 bases, the J end lost 9 bases, and 12 bases lay between the germline ends. The CDR3 spans 13 residues. The CDR3, as DNA: TGTGCCAGCAGTTACCAGGAGGTGGGAACGCAGTATTTT. Translation gives CASSYQEVGTQYF.

V usage is TRBV14 and J usage is TRBJ2-7; D call uncertain. The germline V gene has CDR1 SGHDN and CDR2 FVKESK. V lost 4 bases and J 3 bases, leaving 10 bases between the germline ends. The CDR3 covers 13 residues. CDR3 sequence: CASSLKFGYEQYF. The CDR3 coding sequence is TGTGCCAGCAGCCTAAAGTTTGGCTACGAGCAGTACTTC.

This sequence joins TRBV11-1 and TRBJ2-5; TRBD2 agrees at 15 bases. Germline V gene lookup returns CDR1 SGHAT and CDR2 FQDESV (reference sequence). The CDR3 sequence is 16 residues long. The junction had 5 bases not matched to a gene; V was cut back by 5 bases and J by 4 bases. The DNA for the CDR3 is TGTGCCAGCAGCAGGACTAGCGGGGGGGCCGGAGAGACCCAGTACTTC. Its protein is CASSRTSGGAGETQYF.

The chain has TRBV19 and TRBJ1-2; 8 bases agree with TRBD1. The germline CDR1 and CDR2 sequences are LNHDA and SQIVND (reference sequence). The ends lost 4 bases at V and 3 bases at J; junction bases unmatched: 4. The CDR3 length is 14 residues. The CDR3 here is CASSTGQGDYGYTF. The CDR3 DNA reads TGTGCCAGTAGTACAGGACAGGGAGACTATGGCTACACCTTC.

The V gene is TRBV11-1, the J gene TRBJ2-3; TRBD2 matches 9 bases. The ends lost 3 bases at V and 6 bases at J; junction bases unmatched: 4. CDR3 length equals 14 residues. Germline V gives CDR1 SGHAT, CDR2 FQDESV (reference sequence). CDR3 nucleotide sequence: TGTGCCAGCAGCTTTACGCGGGGGGGTGATACGCAGTATTTT. As protein: CASSFTRGGDTQYF.

The chain employs TRBV12-3 or TRBV12-4 and TRBJ2-5; D is undetermined. The CDR3 covers 13 residues. V gave up 7 bases and J gave up 3 bases, with 12 bases separating them. The CDR3 nucleotides read TGTGCCAGCACCTATAGCACGAAAGAGACCCAGTACTTC. Residues: CASTYSTKETQYF.

V is TRBV24-1 and J is TRBJ1-4; D might be TRBD1 (6 bases). The CDR3 contains 15 residues. Between the trimmed V and J ends, which lost 2 bases and 8 bases, there was a span of 14 bases. Germline V gene sequence: CDR1 KGHDR, CDR2 SFDVKD. This chain's CDR3 is CATSDSTGAGEKLFF. The CDR3 DNA is TGTGCCACCAGTGATTCGACGGGGGCGGGAGAAAAACTGTTTTTT.

The CDR3 coding sequence is TGTGCCAGCAGCCCCATCAGGAACACCATATATTTT. It encodes CASSPIRNTIYF. V gene TRBV7-8 combines with J gene TRBJ1-3; D remains ambiguous. This CDR3 is built from 12 residues. Germline lookup yields CDR1 SGHVS and CDR2 FQNEAQ. Trimming pared 5 bases from V and 7 bases from J, leaving 9 bases between.

The genes are TRBV18 and TRBJ2-1; D not certain. There are 14 residues in the CDR3. The V end lost 0 bases, the J end lost 2 bases, and 5 bases lay between the germline ends. In germline, CDR1 is KGHSH, CDR2 LQKENI. CDR3 coding DNA: TGTGCCAGCTCACCACCGTTGCCCTACAATGAGCAGTTCTTC. Translated: CASSPPLPYNEQFF.

This clone was seen once. The sample has other DNA sequences that encode this CDR3 too. The chain combines TRBV12-3 or TRBV12-4 with TRBJ1-1; D gene unclear. V lost 6 bases, J lost 2 bases, and 10 bases lay in between. The CDR3 extends over 13 amino acids. The CDR3 DNA follows: TGTGCCAGCAGCCGGACTCTCAACACTGAAGCTTTCTTT. It translates to CASSRTLNTEAFF.

V is TRBV24-1 and J is TRBJ2-7; TRBD1 aligns across 8 bases. CDR1 and CDR2 from the germline V gene are KGHDR and SFDVKD. The CDR3 covers 18 residues. V was clipped by 5 bases and J by 2 bases; unmatched bases: 16. CDR3 bases: TGTGCCACCAGTGTAAGCGCACACCGGACAGGGTTCACCTACGAGCAGTACTTC. Translation gives CATSVSAHRTGFTYEQYF.

V gene TRBV7-9 combines with J gene TRBJ2-5; 7 positions agree with TRBD1. The CDR3 has 15 amino acids. CDR1 is SEHNR and CDR2 is FQNEAQ in the germline V gene (reference sequence). J lost 8 bases, V lost 4 bases, and 13 bases had no gene match. The CDR3 loop reads CASSSPKSQGDTQYF. CDR3 nucleotide sequence: TGTGCCAGCAGCTCCCCAAAAAGTCAGGGGGATACCCAGTACTTC.

The chain has TRBV7-9 and TRBJ1-6; weak D call: TRBD1 (6 bases). Germline loops: CDR1 SEHNR, CDR2 FQNEAQ (reference sequence). The CDR3 consists of 14 residues. Trimming cost V 6 bases and J 7 bases, with 13 bases left between them. The CDR3 bases are TGTGCCAGCAGACCAACAGGGAGCAATTCACCCCTCCACTTT. Protein: CASRPTGSNSPLHF.

The chain recombines TRBV6-1 with TRBJ1-1, with TRBD1 identical over 12 bases. Germline lookup yields CDR1 MNHNS and CDR2 SASEGT. Trimming took 1 base from V and 6 from J; bases not matched to a gene: 3. This CDR3 contains 15 residues. The chain's CDR3 is CASSEEGQGASEAFF. The CDR3 DNA follows: TGTGCCAGCAGTGAAGAGGGACAGGGGGCGTCTGAAGCTTTCTTT.

V usage is TRBV7-8 and J usage is TRBJ2-7; D is unclear. Per germline, CDR1 SGHVS and CDR2 FQNEAQ. The CDR3 spans 12 residues. Trimming took off 3 bases at V and 4 bases at J, with 7 bases between the two ends. CDR3 amino acids: CASSLADYEQYF. CDR3 coding DNA: TGTGCCAGCAGCTTGGCCGATTACGAGCAGTACTTC.

The V call is TRBV10-3, the J call TRBJ2-3; 8 positions agree with TRBD2. The V gene end was trimmed by 10 bases and the J gene end by 5 bases; junction bases not matched to a gene: 14. CDR3 length: 15 amino acids. Germline CDR1 ENHRY, CDR2 SYGVKD. CDR3 amino acids: CATDPISGAVDTQYF. The CDR3 bases are TGTGCCACTGACCCTATTAGCGGGGCGGTAGATACGCAGTATTTT.

V is TRBV7-8 and J is TRBJ2-1, with 8 bases lining up with TRBD1. The CDR3 is 16 residues long. The germline V gene has CDR1 SGHVS and CDR2 FQNEAQ. V was clipped by 1 base and J by 3 bases; unmatched bases: 5. The CDR3 DNA is TGTGCCAGCAGCTTAGAGGGTACAGGGGGCTACAATGAGCAGTTCTTC. Protein sequence: CASSLEGTGGYNEQFF.

The chain employs TRBV30 and TRBJ1-5; 8 bases fit TRBD1. Unmatched junction bases numbered 2, after V lost 2 bases and J lost 5 bases. CDR1 and CDR2 (germline): GTSNPN, SVGIG (reference sequence). CDR3 length: 13 residues. As DNA, the CDR3 is TGTGCCTGGAGTACGACAGGGGATCAGCCCCAGCATTTT. This sequence encodes CAWSTTGDQPQHF.

The CDR3 reads CASSLPPGRGTEAFF. CDR3 coding DNA: TGTGCCAGCAGTTTACCACCCGGGAGGGGGACTGAAGCTTTCTTT. The chain has TRBV27 and TRBJ1-1, with a possible D match to TRBD1 (6 bases). The CDR3 runs to 15 residues. V was clipped by 2 bases and J by 5 bases, with 15 bases between them. CDR1 MNHEY and CDR2 SMNVEV come from the germline V gene (reference sequence).

This rearrangement joins TRBV10-3 to TRBJ2-7; 10 bases fit TRBD2. The CDR3 length is 16 residues. The trim removed 2 bases at V and 0 bases at J, leaving 4 bases unmatched. The germline CDR1 and CDR2 sequences are ENHRY and SYGVKD. The CDR3 loop reads CAISEGSGGASYEQYF. As DNA, the CDR3 is TGTGCCATCAGTGAGGGGAGCGGGGGGGCCTCCTACGAGCAGTACTTC.

The CDR3 DNA sequence: TGTGCCAGCAGTGAAGTTGGGGGCCTCAAACAGCCCCAGCATTTT. Translation: CASSEVGGLKQPQHF. The chain has TRBV6-1 and TRBJ1-5, with D maybe TRBD1 (6 bases). The CDR3 is made up of 15 amino acids. Trimming cost V 1 base and J 7 bases, with 14 bases left between them. Germline assignment: CDR1 MNHNS and CDR2 SASEGT.

Only a few counts were recorded for this clone. This chain joins TRBV2 and TRBJ2-7; the match to TRBD2 covers 10 bases. V shed 6 bases, J shed 1 base, and the junction held 9 bases outside the gene matches. This CDR3 spans 16 amino acids. The germline V gene encodes CDR1 SNHLY and CDR2 FYNNEI. CDR3 DNA: TGTGCCAGCAGCGAGGGGGGACTAGCGTATTCCTACGAGCAGTACTTC. As protein: CASSEGGLAYSYEQYF.